These 26 T cell receptor beta chains were all obtained from the same sample, sequenced in a study of blood T cell repertoires in COVID-19. Repertoires were generated with immunoSEQ multiplex PCR, while TCRdb's copy carries only in-frame clones and drops some. Of 200,000 to 250,000 clones listed, around 84% are singletons. Sequencing was carried out using peripheral blood. Receptor source: a young man with active or convalescent COVID-19.

This clone was counted once. The CDR3 here is CASSSWGSNTEAFF. CDR3 in DNA: TGTGCCAGCAGCTCCTGGGGCTCGAACACTGAAGCTTTCTTT. This rearrangement joins TRBV7-9 to TRBJ1-1; weak D call: TRBD1 (5 bases). Germline V CDR1 and CDR2: SEHNR, FQNEAQ (reference sequence). V lost 4 bases, J lost 1 base, and 10 bases lay in between. The length of the CDR3 is 14 residues. Using reference TRBV7-9 and TRBJ1-1 for the parts outside the CDR3, the full variable domain is DTGVSQNPRHKITKRGQNVTFRCDPISEHNRLYWYRQTLGQGPEFLTYFQNEAQLEKSRLLSDRFSAERPKGSFSTLEIQRTEQGDSAMYLCASSSWGSNTEAFFGQGTRLTVV.

This clone was seen a handful of times. This chain connects TRBV28 to TRBJ1-5; the match to TRBD1 covers 7 bases. The length of the CDR3 is 13 residues. CDR1 is MDHEN and CDR2 is SYDVKM in the germline V gene. The V gene end was trimmed by 6 bases and the J gene end by 6 bases; junction bases not matched to a gene: 5. CDR3 nucleotide sequence: TGTGCCAGCAGCGACAGGGTTGGTCAGCCCCAGCATTTT. The encoded protein is CASSDRVGQPQHF.

J is TRBJ2-3 and V is TRBV7-2, with a possible D match to TRBD2 (7 bases). The CDR3 length is 16 residues. Per germline, CDR1 SGHTA and CDR2 FQGNSA. Trimming took 6 bases from V and 0 from J, leaving 16 bases between them. The CDR3 spells CASSPFAGASTDTQYF. The DNA for the CDR3 is TGTGCCAGCAGTCCTTTCGCGGGGGCTAGCACAGATACGCAGTATTTT. The variable domain in full, completed from reference TRBV7-2 and TRBJ2-3, reads GAGVSQSPSNKVTEKGKDVELRCDPISGHTALYWYRQSLGQGLEFLIYFQGNSAPDKSGLPSDRFSAERTGGSVSTLTIQRTQQEDSAVYLCASSPFAGASTDTQYFGPGTRLTVL.

The V gene is TRBV27, the J gene TRBJ1-1; maybe TRBD1 (5 bases). The CDR3 is 17 amino acids. The germline CDR1 and CDR2 sequences are MNHEY and SMNVEV (reference sequence). V lost 2 bases and J lost 4, with 20 bases in between. CDR3 amino acids: CASSLDRRVTGGTEAFF. In DNA form, the CDR3 reads TGTGCCAGCAGTTTAGATCGGAGGGTGACGGGGGGCACTGAAGCTTTCTTT.

CDR3 amino acids: CASSLTSGGEQYF. CDR3 DNA: TGTGCCAGCAGTCTGACTAGCGGGGGGGAGCAGTACTTC. The chain combines TRBV27 with TRBJ2-7; 13 nucleotides agree with TRBD2. The CDR3 totals 13 residues. CDR1 and CDR2 (germline): MNHEY, SMNVEV (reference sequence). Trimming at V came to 5 bases and at J to 7 bases, leaving 2 bases not matched to a gene.

V usage is TRBV6-5 and J usage is TRBJ1-2; unclear D gene. Trimming stripped 2 bases from V and 5 bases from J, with 6 bases between. Germline lookup yields CDR1 MNHEY and CDR2 SVGAGI. The CDR3 is made up of 12 amino acids. Written as DNA, the CDR3 is TGTGCCAGCAGTTACCGGGGATATGGCTACACCTTC. Translated, it gives CASSYRGYGYTF.

The chain couples TRBV2 to TRBJ1-6; tentatively, D is TRBD1 (5 bases). Trimming took 4 bases from V and 10 from J, leaving 17 bases between them. Looked up from germline, CDR1 is SNHLY and CDR2 is FYNNEI. The CDR3 has 15 amino acids. CDR3 in DNA: TGTGCCAGCAGTGCTTTCAGGGCTCCTGGCTCACCCCTCCACTTT. This gives the protein CASSAFRAPGSPLHF. Drawing the rest from reference TRBV2 and TRBJ1-6, the complete variable domain is EPEVTQTPSHQVTQMGQEVILRCVPISNHLYFYWYRQILGQKVEFLVSFYNNEISEKSEIFDDQFSVERPDGSNFTLKIRSTKLEDSAMYFCASSAFRAPGSPLHFGNGTRLTVT.

The chain is built from TRBV15 and TRBJ2-1; 15 positions agree with TRBD2. Germline V gene sequence: CDR1 LNHNV, CDR2 YYDKDF (reference sequence). V lost 5 bases and J lost 7; bases outside the gene matches: 6. CDR3 length equals 16 residues. This CDR3 reads CATSGTGLAGGNEQFF. DNA for the CDR3: TGTGCCACCAGCGGAACGGGACTAGCGGGGGGAAATGAGCAGTTCTTC.

The genes are TRBV27 and TRBJ1-6, with a tentative D call TRBD1 (5 bases). Trimming removed 1 base at V and 8 bases at J, with 12 bases between. The CDR3 runs to 15 residues. Per germline, CDR1 MNHEY and CDR2 SMNVEV (reference sequence). The DNA of the CDR3 is TGTGCCAGCAGTTTATTTAACAGGATGGATTCACCCCTCCACTTT. Protein: CASSLFNRMDSPLHF.

This sequence joins TRBV19 and TRBJ2-1; 9 bases are a match to TRBD2. With V trimmed by 1 base and J by 14 bases, 9 bases remained unmatched. The germline V gene has CDR1 LNHDA and CDR2 SQIVND (reference sequence). The CDR3 extends over 14 amino acids. CDR3: CASSIGPRTSVEFF. The CDR3 DNA is TGTGCCAGTAGTATAGGCCCACGGACTAGCGTAGAGTTCTTC. Variable domain in full (rest from reference TRBV19 and TRBJ2-1): DGGITQSPKYLFRKEGQNVTLSCEQNLNHDAMYWYRQDPGQGLRLIYYSQIVNDFQKGDIAEGYSVSREKKESFPLTVTSAQKNPTAFYLCASSIGPRTSVEFFGPGTRLTVL.

This chain joins TRBV18 and TRBJ1-4, with D perhaps matching TRBD1 (6 bases). The CDR3 is 14 amino acids. From germline, CDR1 is KGHSH and CDR2 LQKENI. With 4 bases removed from V and 5 bases from J, the gap between germline ends came to 11 bases. The CDR3 DNA follows: TGTGCCAGCTCACGACAGGCTCTGAATGAAAAACTGTTTTTT. Amino acids: CASSRQALNEKLFF. The complete variable domain, with remaining parts taken from reference TRBV18 and TRBJ1-4, reads NAGVMQNPRHLVRRRGQEARLRCSPMKGHSHVYWYRQLPEEGLKFMVYLQKENIIDESGMPKERFSAEFPKEGPSILRIQQVVRGDSAAYFCASSRQALNEKLFFGSGTQLSVL.

CDR3 residues: CATRAGGGYEQYF. The CDR3, as DNA: TGTGCCACCCGGGCGGGGGGCGGTTACGAGCAGTACTTC. V usage is TRBV27 and J usage is TRBJ2-7; 8 bases agree with TRBD2. This CDR3 has 13 amino acids. V lost 10 bases to trimming and J lost 4 bases; unmatched junction nucleotides: 9. CDR1 and CDR2 (germline): MNHEY, SMNVEV (reference sequence).

The CDR3 bases are TGTGCCAGCAGCCCGAGGACTAGCGGGAGGAGACAAGAGACCCAGTACTTC. As protein: CASSPRTSGRRQETQYF. The chain combines TRBV3-1 (or the pseudogene TRBV3-2) with TRBJ2-5, with 14 positions matching TRBD2. Germline lookup yields CDR1 LGHDT and CDR2 YNNKEL (reference sequence). The CDR3 covers 17 residues. Trimming at V came to 4 bases and at J to 2 bases, leaving 6 bases not matched to a gene.

This chain uses TRBV6-5 with TRBJ2-1, with TRBD1 matching over 9 bases. The J segment lost 7 bases and the V segment lost 6 bases, leaving 10 bases of the junction unmatched. The CDR3 runs 15 residues. Germline lookup yields CDR1 MNHEY and CDR2 SVGAGI. CDR3 in amino acids: CASSAGTGRRNEQFF. CDR3 nucleotide sequence: TGTGCCAGCAGCGCCGGGACAGGGCGACGGAATGAGCAGTTCTTC.

This clone was observed once. Other DNA sequences from this sample encode an identical CDR3 as well. In DNA, the CDR3 is TGTGCCAGTAGTGACAGAAATAATTCACCCCTCCACTTT. Translating gives CASSDRNNSPLHF. The rearrangement uses TRBV19 and TRBJ1-6; TRBD1 might be the D (5 bases). Germline V gene sequence: CDR1 LNHDA, CDR2 SQIVND (reference sequence). The CDR3 covers 13 residues. V was clipped by 5 bases and J by 5 bases, with 7 bases between them.

This chain joins TRBV6-5 and TRBJ2-1, with TRBD2 identical over 11 bases. This CDR3 has 16 amino acids. CDR1 is MNHEY, CDR2 SVGAGI, per germline. With V trimmed by 4 bases and J by 4 bases, 6 bases remained unmatched. CDR3: CASSSPSGRPYNEQFF. The CDR3, as DNA: TGTGCCAGCAGTTCCCCTAGCGGGAGGCCTTACAATGAGCAGTTCTTC.

The chain joins TRBV19 to TRBJ1-5; 8 nucleotides match TRBD1. This CDR3 region has 15 residues. CDR1 and CDR2 (germline): LNHDA, SQIVND (reference sequence). J was trimmed by 5 bases and V by 4 bases; bases with no gene match: 7. CDR3 loop: CASSSRDRLDQPQHF. CDR3 in DNA: TGTGCCAGTAGTAGCCGGGACAGGCTGGATCAGCCCCAGCATTTT.

The chain combines TRBV4-1 with TRBJ1-1; D remains unclear. Between the trimmed V and J ends, which lost 0 bases and 7 bases, there was a span of 9 bases. Germline loops: CDR1 MGHRA, CDR2 YSYEKL. The CDR3 is 13 residues long. The CDR3 reads CASSQDREFEAFF. The CDR3 nucleotides read TGCGCCAGCAGCCAAGATCGAGAATTTGAAGCTTTCTTT.

The chain is built from TRBV7-2 and TRBJ2-5; D remains unclear. The germline V gene has CDR1 SGHTA and CDR2 FQGNSA. Deletions cut 2 bases from V and 4 bases from J, with 11 bases between. The CDR3 totals 14 residues. The CDR3 DNA follows: TGTGCCAGCAGCTTAAATCCGGGTTTAGAGACCCAGTACTTC. This translates into CASSLNPGLETQYF.

This clone was seen once. The V gene is TRBV7-8, the J gene TRBJ1-2, with D tentatively TRBD1 (5 bases). Trimming stripped 0 bases from V and 4 bases from J, with 15 bases between. The CDR3 length is 16 residues. CDR1 is SGHVS and CDR2 is FQNEAQ in the germline V gene. The CDR3 region has the DNA TGTGCCAGCAGCTTAGCGCCAGGGCAGGACGGCTATGGCTACACCTTC. This encodes CASSLAPGQDGYGYTF.

The chain joins TRBV7-9 to TRBJ1-1; 10 bases agree with TRBD1. In germline, CDR1 is SEHNR, CDR2 FQNEAQ (reference sequence). The ends lost 5 bases at V and 9 bases at J; junction bases unmatched: 3. The CDR3 length is 12 residues. The CDR3 loop reads CASSPDRGQAFF. The CDR3 DNA reads as TGTGCCAGCAGCCCCGACAGGGGGCAAGCTTTCTTT.

This chain connects TRBV28 to TRBJ2-2, with unresolved D. This CDR3 is 16 amino acids long. The V end was cut by 3 bases, the J end by 0 bases, with 11 bases between. Looked up from germline, CDR1 is MDHEN and CDR2 is SYDVKM. CDR3 amino acids: CASSLAAVSNTGELFF. The CDR3 coding sequence is TGTGCCAGCAGTTTGGCGGCAGTGTCGAACACCGGGGAGCTGTTTTTT.

The CDR3, as DNA: TGTGCCACCAGCGGAAGTAGCGGGGGGGCCCTTAGGGAGACCCAGTACTTC. Protein sequence: CATSGSSGGALRETQYF. This rearrangement joins TRBV15 to TRBJ2-5; 11 bases map to TRBD2. Germline-derived CDR1 and CDR2 are LNHNV and YYDKDF (reference sequence). CDR3 size: 17 residues. J was trimmed by 5 bases and V by 5 bases; bases with no gene match: 13.

This chain joins TRBV5-4 and TRBJ1-1, with a weak D call TRBD1 (6 bases). The germline gives CDR1 SGHNT, CDR2 YYREEE (reference sequence). Trimming pared 2 bases from V and 1 base from J, leaving 15 bases between. This CDR3 is built from 16 residues. The CDR3 sequence is CASSFGRGTSNTEAFF. In DNA form, the CDR3 reads TGTGCCAGCAGCTTCGGCAGGGGAACATCGAACACTGAAGCTTTCTTT.

This chain connects TRBV5-1 to TRBJ2-7; 7 bases align to TRBD1. The CDR3 contains 14 residues. Germline V gene lookup returns CDR1 SGHRS and CDR2 YFSETQ. V was clipped by 4 bases and J by 0 bases; unmatched bases: 4. The chain's CDR3 is CASSPGTVSYEQYF. DNA for the CDR3: TGCGCCAGCAGCCCCGGGACAGTCTCCTACGAGCAGTACTTC.

V usage is TRBV24-1 and J usage is TRBJ2-7; D may be TRBD1 (6 bases). The germline CDR1 and CDR2 sequences are KGHDR and SFDVKD. The V gene lost 2 bases and the J gene lost 3 bases, with 13 bases spanning the gap. The CDR3 runs 15 residues. The CDR3 loop is CATSDSGRGGYEQYF. CDR3 in DNA: TGTGCCACCAGTGATTCAGGCAGGGGTGGCTACGAGCAGTACTTC.